This T cell receptor beta chain appears in the sequencing data of a study of Graves' ophthalmopathy and Graves' hyperthyroidism. The sample holds many counts of this clonotype. RNA transcripts were the source from which TCR beta CDR3 regions were amplified. First-round RT-PCR used HTBI primers; second-round multiplex PCR followed. TCRdb reanalysed the multiplex PCR reads using MiXCR and keeps one entry per CDR3 protein. Of roughly 480,000 distinct CDR3 sequences detected, 13% to 15% appear once; the ten largest clones hold around 9.8%. This CDR3 contains 14 residues. Germline loops: CDR1 MNHEY, CDR2 SMNVEV (reference sequence). V was cut by 5 bases and J by 6 bases, with 14 bases left in between. Clinical symptoms and serum thyroxine were used for diagnosis; TRAb, thyroid ultrasound and orbital computed tomography were also relied on.

This chain connects TRBV27 to TRBJ1-5; tentative D call: TRBD1 (6 bases). Sequenced input: blood. This clonotype originated in a woman in her 30s with Graves' ophthalmopathy. The CDR3 loop reads CASSRQEGSQPQHF. CDR3 in DNA: TGTGCCAGCAGTCGACAGGAGGGGAGTCAGCCCCAGCATTTT.